A selection of T cell receptor beta chains follows, all from one sample in a study of naive and memory T cell subsets. TCRdb called the UMI-ligation and nested PCR reads again in MiXCR, with one record for every CDR3 protein. The sample has tens of thousands of distinct CDR3 sequences; about an eighth are singletons. Sequenced material: effector memory CD4+ T cells from blood. The receptors derive from a human donor in good health. Both conserved end residues are part of each CDR3. D genes are given only for firm matches. Not all rows give a size; the values are once, few, many and, for expanded clones, a class.

d_call j_call v_call clone_size cdr3_nt cdr3_aa
NA TRBJ2-3 TRBV7-3 many TGTGCCAGCAGCTTAACGGGTGTGGGAGATACGCAGTATTTT CASSLTGVGDTQYF
TRBD2 TRBJ2-3 TRBV19 few TGTGCCAGTAGTCCCGGAGTTAAAGGACTAGCGGGAGGTACGCAGTATTTT CASSPGVKGLAGGTQYF
TRBD2 TRBJ2-3 TRBV9 NA TGTGCCAGCAGCGCGGGAGGGCTAGATTTAAATACGCAGTATTTT CASSAGGLDLNTQYF
NA TRBJ1-3 TRBV20-1 few TGCAGTGCTAGGAACACCGCGGAAGGAAACACCATATATTTT CSARNTAEGNTIYF
NA TRBJ1-1 TRBV7-2 few TGTGCCAGCAGCTTAGCCGGGGCCCTCGGAGGAATCTTT CASSLAGALGGIF
NA TRBJ2-2 TRBV3-1 NA TGTGCCAGCAGCCAAGATGGGGCGCCCAACACCGGGGAGCTGTTTTTT CASSQDGAPNTGELFF
TRBD2 TRBJ2-3 TRBV4-2 many TGTGCCAGCAGCCTAACTAGCGGGAGCGGCGCAGATACGCAGTATTTT CASSLTSGSGADTQYF
TRBD1 TRBJ2-3 TRBV5-6 many TGTGCCAGCAGTTCGGGACAGGGTTGGACAGATACGCAGTATTTT CASSSGQGWTDTQYF
NA TRBJ1-6 TRBV2 NA TGTGCCAGCTTAGTAGGGGGTGGCTCACCCCTCCACTTT CASLVGGGSPLHF
TRBD1 TRBJ1-5 TRBV30 few TGTGCCTGGAGACACCCAGACAGGGTGCATCAGCCCCAGCATTTT CAWRHPDRVHQPQHF
NA TRBJ1-5 TRBV4-2 few TGTGCCAGCTCGGACGCGGGTAGCAATCAGCCCCAGCATTTT CASSDAGSNQPQHF
NA TRBJ2-2 TRBV7-8 NA TGTGCCAGCAGCGGCCGGGTATTGGCCGGGGAGCTGTTTTTT CASSGRVLAGELFF
NA TRBJ2-1 TRBV5-4 many TGTGCCAGCAGCCTGGAATCCAGGGTCTGGTTCTTC CASSLESRVWFF
NA TRBJ1-6 TRBV12-3/TRBV12-4 NA TGTGCCAGCCGATGGTCTGGGAATTCACCCCTCCACTTT CASRWSGNSPLHF
TRBD2 TRBJ2-7 TRBV7-2 once TGTGCCAGCAGCTCTGTGGGTGGGAGGGGCGACTACGAGCAGTACTTC CASSSVGGRGDYEQYF
TRBD1 TRBJ2-7 TRBV9 NA TGTGCCAGCAGCTCACGACAGGGGGCGGCCTACGAGCAGTACTTC CASSSRQGAAYEQYF
NA TRBJ1-6 TRBV18 NA TGTGCCAGCTCACGCGGTACGTCCACAACTTCACCCCTCCACTTT CASSRGTSTTSPLHF
NA TRBJ1-2 TRBV6-1 few TGTGCCAGCAGTGAAGTCCCGGTGGATGGCTACACCTTC CASSEVPVDGYTF
NA TRBJ1-2 TRBV11-2 few TGTGCCAGCAGCTTAGGTGCGGGAGGGTTAGATGGCTACACCTTC CASSLGAGGLDGYTF
TRBD1 TRBJ1-2 TRBV20-1 many TGCAGTGCGCAGGGGGGAGGGGGTATGAGGTATGGCTACACCTTC CSAQGGGGMRYGYTF
NA TRBJ1-1 TRBV10-3 NA TGTGCCATCAGTGAGTCGGGAGGGGTGGCTGAAGCTTTCTTT CAISESGGVAEAFF
NA TRBJ2-2 TRBV7-6 NA TGTGCCAGCAGCTTAGTTTCAGGGAACACCGGGGAGCTGTTTTTT CASSLVSGNTGELFF
NA TRBJ2-7 TRBV27 many TGTGCCAGCCGCCTGGGGGAACGCTCCTACGAGCAGTACTTC CASRLGERSYEQYF
TRBD1 TRBJ2-3 TRBV14 few TGTGCCAGCAGCCAAGGGGACAGGGCCTTTCCAGATACGCAGTATTTT CASSQGDRAFPDTQYF
NA TRBJ2-1 TRBV24-1 NA TGTGCCACCCTGGGGCTCTCCTTCTCCTACAATGAGCAGTTCTTC CATLGLSFSYNEQFF
TRBD2 TRBJ2-1 TRBV20-1 few TGCAGTGCTGGAGTAGCGGGACTTAACCCGGGGCAGTTCTTC CSAGVAGLNPGQFF
TRBD1 TRBJ2-3 TRBV20-1 medium-sized TGCAGTGCCGCGGCGACGGGGGACAGGCGTATAGATACGCAGTATTTT CSAAATGDRRIDTQYF
NA TRBJ2-2 TRBV10-2 few TGCGCCAGCAGTGAGCTCACCGGGGAGCTGTTTTTT CASSELTGELFF
TRBD2 TRBJ2-1 TRBV20-1 NA TGCAGTGCTAGAGATCATGGCGGGAGCACGGGCAATGAGCAGTTCTTC CSARDHGGSTGNEQFF
NA TRBJ2-2 TRBV11-2 many TGTGCCAGCAGCTTCCAGCAGTCAGGCGGGGAGCTGTTTTTT CASSFQQSGGELFF
NA TRBJ2-5 TRBV24-1 many TGTGCCACCCGTGGGACGACCAAAGAGACCCAGTACTTC CATRGTTKETQYF
NA TRBJ2-2 TRBV7-3 medium-sized TGTGCCAGCAGCTTGGGGGTAGCGAGGGCCGGGGAGCTGTTTTTT CASSLGVARAGELFF
TRBD1 TRBJ1-2 TRBV18 many TGTGCCAGCTCACCAGAGGGACAGGGGAACTATGGCTACACCTTC CASSPEGQGNYGYTF
TRBD2 TRBJ2-1 TRBV3-1 NA TGTGCCAGCAGCCGCCGCTCGACTAGCGGGAGCTACAATGAGCAGTTCTTC CASSRRSTSGSYNEQFF
NA TRBJ1-1 TRBV4-1 medium-sized TGCGCCAGCAGCCAAGGTCCCAGGAGGACTGAAGCTTTCTTT CASSQGPRRTEAFF
NA TRBJ1-3 TRBV28 many TGTGCCAGCAGTTTACAACAGTCTGGAAACACCATATATTTT CASSLQQSGNTIYF
NA TRBJ2-5 TRBV20-1 few TGCAGCCCGCATGGGGCCGGGGGAGAGACCCAGTACTTC CSPHGAGGETQYF
TRBD1 TRBJ1-2 TRBV7-9 NA TGTGCCAGCAGACCTCTAGGGGGACAGGGGGCGGTGCATGGCTACACCTTC CASRPLGGQGAVHGYTF
NA TRBJ2-7 TRBV2 NA TGTGCCAGCAGTGAAGAGAGGGACAACTCCTACGAGCAGTACTTC CASSEERDNSYEQYF
TRBD2 TRBJ2-7 TRBV28 NA TGTGCCAGCAGTACGCTAGCGGGAGGGGTTTACGAGCAGTACTTC CASSTLAGGVYEQYF
NA TRBJ2-6 TRBV28 few TGTGCCAGCAGTTTTCTGGGCTCTGGGGCCAACGTCCTGACTTTC CASSFLGSGANVLTF
TRBD1 TRBJ1-2 TRBV19 NA TGTGCCAGTACGATACCGGGGACAGTAATCTATGGCTACACCTTC CASTIPGTVIYGYTF
NA TRBJ2-7 TRBV30 few TGTGCCTGGAAATCGGTCGGGGGCTCCTACGAGCAGTACTTC CAWKSVGGSYEQYF
NA TRBJ2-4 TRBV5-4 NA TGTGCCAGCAGCTTTCACAGAGACCTAAACATTCAGTACTTC CASSFHRDLNIQYF
NA TRBJ1-5 TRBV20-1 many TGCAGTGCTAGACCCTCAAAGATCACGATTCATAGCAATCAGCCCCAGCATTTT CSARPSKITIHSNQPQHF
TRBD2 TRBJ2-1 TRBV6-2/TRBV6-3 NA TGTGCCAGCAGCCGGCTAGCGGGAGGGCAGAATGAGCAGTTCTTC CASSRLAGGQNEQFF